The rows below give T cell receptor beta chains drawn from one sample of a study of shared clonotypes between healthy human individuals. Here immunoSEQ multiplex PCR was the method, and the copy in TCRdb shows in-frame clones only, minus some. The profile shows 1,500,000 or so clones, less than 99% of them singletons. Sequenced input: naive CD4+ T cells sorted from blood. These receptors all come from a man younger than 45 in good health. The CDR3 runs from the conserved cysteine through the conserved F or W. A D gene is named only where the DNA matches it firmly. Rows give clone size only sometimes, using once, few, many, or a class for an expanded clone.

>TRBJ1-5|NA|TRBV19|TRBD1
TGTGCCAGTAGTCCACGGACAGGGGGCGCGGGCAATCAGCCCCAGCATTTT
CASSPRTGGAGNQPQHF
>TRBJ2-1|NA|TRBV18|TRBD1
TGTGCCAGCTCACCAGACAGGGGCCACAATGAGCAGTTCTTC
CASSPDRGHNEQFF
>TRBJ2-2|once|TRBV4-2|TRBD2
TGTGCCAGCAGCCAAGTGGCTAGCGGAAACACCGGGGAGCTGTTTTTT
CASSQVASGNTGELFF
>TRBJ2-3|NA|TRBV11-2|NA
TGTGCCAGCGGCCGACGGGGACGGGAGACGCAGTATTTT
CASGRRGRETQYF
>TRBJ2-5|NA|TRBV7-2|NA
TGTGCCAGCAGTCACGACCAAGAGACCCAGTACTTC
CASSHDQETQYF
>TRBJ1-2|NA|TRBV6-6|NA
TGTGCCAGCAGTTACGTCGGGGCTAGGTATGGCTACACCTTC
CASSYVGARYGYTF
>TRBJ1-1|NA|TRBV28|NA
TGTGCCAACGAACCGAAAGCTTTCTTT
CANEPKAFF
>TRBJ2-2|NA|TRBV5-1|TRBD1
TGCGCCAGCAGCCCCTACAGGGGGCGGACCGGGGAGCTGTTTTTT
CASSPYRGRTGELFF
>TRBJ2-2|NA|TRBV9|NA
TGTGCCAGCAGCGTCTTCGCGAACACCGGGGAGCTGTTTTTT
CASSVFANTGELFF
>TRBJ2-1|NA|TRBV29-1|NA
TGCAGCGTTTATTGGGGTTTAGGGGAGCAGTTCTTC
CSVYWGLGEQFF
>TRBJ1-1|NA|TRBV4-1|TRBD1
TGCGCCAGCAGCCAAGAGATGCGACAGGGAAGTGGAGCTTTCTTT
CASSQEMRQGSGAFF
>TRBJ2-1|NA|TRBV5-4|NA
TGTGCCAGCAGACTAGCCAGCCGGGACGATGAGCAGTTCTTC
CASRLASRDDEQFF
>TRBJ1-4|NA|TRBV28|TRBD1
TGTGCCACCCAGGGGGGGGGCCCCGGCAGGAATGAAAAACTGTTTTTT
CATQGGGPGRNEKLFF
>TRBJ1-5|NA|TRBV15|TRBD1
TGTGCCACCAGCAGAGACGGACAGGGTAGCAATCAGCCCCAGCATTTT
CATSRDGQGSNQPQHF
>TRBJ2-1|NA|TRBV19|NA
TGTGCCAGTAGGGTCTCCGCGGGGCACAATGAGCAGTTCTTC
CASRVSAGHNEQFF
>TRBJ2-1|once|TRBV5-1|NA
TGCGCCAGCAGCCACCTGGGGACTGTTGGCGATGAGCAGTTCTTC
CASSHLGTVGDEQFF
>TRBJ1-2|NA|TRBV6-5|NA
TGTGCCAGCAGTTACGGACAGAACTATGGCTACACCTTC
CASSYGQNYGYTF
>TRBJ2-1|NA|TRBV7-2|NA
TGTGCCAGCAGCCCCACCCCTGACAATGAGCAGTTCTTC
CASSPTPDNEQFF
>TRBJ2-1|NA|TRBV5-5|NA
TGTGCCAGCAGCCGGCCCGGGACCCCGTGGGACTACAATGAGCAGTTCTTC
CASSRPGTPWDYNEQFF
>TRBJ2-2|NA|TRBV2|NA
TGTGCCAGCAGCCCGATTGGACGGAACACCGGGGAGCTGTTTTTT
CASSPIGRNTGELFF
>TRBJ2-5|NA|TRBV15|NA
TGTGCCACCAGCAGATCCTGGGAGACCCAGTACTTC
CATSRSWETQYF
>TRBJ2-1|NA|TRBV9|TRBD2
TGTGCCAGCAACATAGCGGGAGTGGTTGTAGAGGAGCAGTTCTTC
CASNIAGVVVEEQFF
>TRBJ1-1|NA|TRBV7-9|NA
TGTGCCAGCAGCCTGCAACTCCGGGAAGCTTTCTTT
CASSLQLREAFF
>TRBJ2-7|NA|TRBV28|TRBD1
TGTGCCAGCAGTTTTTTAAGTGACAGGGGCTACGAGCAGTACTTC
CASSFLSDRGYEQYF
>TRBJ2-5|NA|TRBV5-5|NA
TGTGCCAGCAGCTCAGGGGTTGGGGAGACCCAGTACTTC
CASSSGVGETQYF
>TRBJ2-7|NA|TRBV2|TRBD1
TGTGCCAGCAGCCAGGGGGCGAGCGAGCAGTACTTC
CASSQGASEQYF
>TRBJ2-7|NA|TRBV7-9|TRBD2
TGTGCCAGCAGCCCGTTCCATCTAGCGGGGACCTACGAGCAGTACTTC
CASSPFHLAGTYEQYF
>TRBJ2-6|NA|TRBV7-9|NA
TGTGCCAGCAGCTTAGGCAAAACCAGGGCTGGGGCCAACGTCCTGACTTTC
CASSLGKTRAGANVLTF
>TRBJ2-7|NA|TRBV30|TRBD1
TGTGCCTGCCACCGGACAGGGGGCCACGAGCAGTACTTC
CACHRTGGHEQYF
>TRBJ2-5|NA|TRBV12-5|TRBD2
TGTGCTAGTGGTTTGGTACTTACCCGCGGGCGGGAGGGCCAAGAGACCCAGTACTTC
CASGLVLTRGREGQETQYF
>TRBJ2-4|NA|TRBV5-6|TRBD1
TGTGCCAGCAGCTTGGCCGACAGGGCGCCCAAAAACATTCAGTACTTC
CASSLADRAPKNIQYF
>TRBJ2-7|NA|TRBV13|NA
TGTGCCAGCAGAAGGGCGGGGAGCTCCTACGAGCAGTACTTC
CASRRAGSSYEQYF
>TRBJ1-4|once|TRBV28|NA
TGTGCCAGCAGTTTATACACTATTAATGAAAAACTGTTTTTT
CASSLYTINEKLFF
>TRBJ2-3|NA|TRBV9|TRBD2
TGTGCCAGCAGTGGGGGCGGACTAGCGGACGACGCCTATACGCAGTATTTT
CASSGGGLADDAYTQYF
>TRBJ2-7|NA|TRBV29-1|NA
TGCAGCGTTGCACAGTCAGGAAACGAGCAGTACTTC
CSVAQSGNEQYF
>TRBJ1-4|NA|TRBV7-8|NA
TGTGCCAGCAGCCCGGACAGACGTAATGAAAAACTGTTTTTT
CASSPDRRNEKLFF
>TRBJ2-1|NA|TRBV15|TRBD2
TGTGCCACCAGCAAAGGCAAGGGGCCGTTAGCGGGAGCATACAATGAGCAGTTCTTC
CATSKGKGPLAGAYNEQFF
>TRBJ2-7|NA|TRBV7-2|NA
TGTGCCAGCAGCTTAGTTCAGCGGTCCGAGCAGTACTTC
CASSLVQRSEQYF
>TRBJ2-1|few|TRBV23-1|NA
TGCGCCAGCAGTCAATCGGACGGGATAAAGAATGAGCAGTTCTTC
CASSQSDGIKNEQFF
>TRBJ2-5|NA|TRBV14|TRBD2
TGTGCCAGCAGCGGACTGGGAGCGGGAGTAGAGGAGACCCAGTACTTC
CASSGLGAGVEETQYF
>TRBJ1-1|NA|TRBV19|NA
TGTGCCAGTAGTATCTGGAGGAGGGAGAACACTGAAGCTTTCTTT
CASSIWRRENTEAFF
>TRBJ2-7|NA|TRBV18|NA
TGTGCCAGCTCACCACCCCTTGCGACCACCTACGAGCAGTACTTC
CASSPPLATTYEQYF
>TRBJ1-2|NA|TRBV5-8|NA
TGTGCCAGCAGCTCGAGGGCCTCGAAGGCCAACTATGGCTACACCTTC
CASSSRASKANYGYTF
>TRBJ1-4|NA|TRBV10-1|NA
TGCGCCAGCAAGGCTGCCAGGTTTACAACTAATGAAAAACTGTTTTTT
CASKAARFTTNEKLFF
>TRBJ2-7|NA|TRBV18|TRBD1
TGTGCCAGCTCACCACGGACAGGCGTCGGATTCTACGAGCAGTACTTC
CASSPRTGVGFYEQYF
>TRBJ2-7|NA|TRBV27|NA
TGTGCCAGCAGCCCCCCTCGTCCGAGAGGAGCTTCCTACGAGCAGTACTTC
CASSPPRPRGASYEQYF
>TRBJ2-7|NA|TRBV4-1|NA
TGCGCCAGCAGCCCCATCGGACGGATGATATACGAGCAGTACTTC
CASSPIGRMIYEQYF
>TRBJ2-7|NA|TRBV7-2|TRBD2
TGTGCCAGCAGCTTCAAGCGGGAGGGCCAGAACGAGCAGTACTTC
CASSFKREGQNEQYF